This TCR beta chain is from a study of T-cell memory formation after mild COVID-19. Study-level results: CD4+ clones that contracted lay mainly in CM and EM; CD8+ ones lay in EMRA. Later expanders leaned CD4+, whereas clones that contracted between day 15 and 85 were balanced CD4/CD8.

One entry per CDR3 protein results from TCRdb running MiXCR on the 5' RACE reads. The sample lists 100,000 to 150,000 distinct CDR3 sequences, approximately 5.9% seen once, with over 2% in the top ten. The CDR3 has 13 residues. Germline V gives CDR1 LGHDT, CDR2 YNNKEL (reference sequence). V was clipped by 0 bases and J by 13 bases, with 15 bases between them. Points on this clonotype: Antigen: not known.

The TCR originated in an adult woman who had mild COVID-19 (a few samples of this study predate the infection). Cell type and time point are not known. This sequence joins TRBV3-1 and TRBJ1-2; D gene ambiguous. The sequencing input was PBMCs or a T cell subset sorted from them (not recorded which). In nucleotides, the CDR3 is TGTGCCAGCAGCCAAGATAATTATAGACTGGGCACCTTC. Translation: CASSQDNYRLGTF.